This record covers a single T cell receptor beta chain. What it recognizes is unknown. TCRdb re-called the reads with MiXCR, one entry per CDR3 protein. This sample yields 300,000 to 400,000 distinct CDR3 sequences, of which 29% are seen a single time; 20% belongs to the top ten. CDR3 size: 15 residues. With 5 bases removed from V and 6 bases from J, the gap between germline ends came to 14 bases. These data are taken from a study of T cell repertoires in cytomegalovirus infection. In the study overall: Public signatures in TCR beta pointed to CMV infection and matching HLA type. Notes on the study in general: Carriers of CMV plus the relevant HLA were identified by cumulative public TCR beta family frequency.

The sequencing here drew on cultured PBMCs, taken from culture after CMV antigen stimulation. V usage is TRBV12-3 or TRBV12-4 and J usage is TRBJ1-6; the D gene is possibly TRBD1 (5 bases). The sequence was obtained from a human donor in good health (CMV status not recorded). Some clones in this sample may be carry-over from other donors' samples. The CDR3 sequence is CASSGTGTLNSPLHF. Written as DNA, the CDR3 is TGTGCCAGCAGTGGGACCGGGACCCTTAATTCACCCCTCCACTTT.